This TCR beta chain was captured in a study of naive and memory T cell subsets. Regarding this clonotype: Its specificity is not known.

The CDR3 covers 15 residues. V lost 4 bases, J lost 2 bases, and 15 bases lay in between. Per germline, CDR1 SGHDT and CDR2 YYEEEE. An equimolar mix of two oligonucleotides served as the beta constant-region primer for TRBC1 and TRBC2. The ligated cDNA underwent four PCR rounds using SP2 and nested alpha and beta constant-region primers. TCRdb recomputed calls from the UMI-ligation and nested PCR reads with MiXCR, one row per CDR3 protein. Of over 100,000 distinct CDR3 sequences detected, around a third appear once; the ten largest clones hold approximately 0.9%. The study, taken as a whole, reports: Diversity fell and Gini index rose from naive through CM, EM, EMRA.

The V and J genes are TRBV5-6 and TRBJ2-5; perhaps TRBD1 as D (5 bases). The clonotype comes from a human donor in good health. Source material: central memory CD4+ T cells from blood. CDR3 in DNA: TGTGCCAGCAGCCTGGCAGGGTTGGGACAAGAGACCCAGTACTTC. This encodes CASSLAGLGQETQYF.